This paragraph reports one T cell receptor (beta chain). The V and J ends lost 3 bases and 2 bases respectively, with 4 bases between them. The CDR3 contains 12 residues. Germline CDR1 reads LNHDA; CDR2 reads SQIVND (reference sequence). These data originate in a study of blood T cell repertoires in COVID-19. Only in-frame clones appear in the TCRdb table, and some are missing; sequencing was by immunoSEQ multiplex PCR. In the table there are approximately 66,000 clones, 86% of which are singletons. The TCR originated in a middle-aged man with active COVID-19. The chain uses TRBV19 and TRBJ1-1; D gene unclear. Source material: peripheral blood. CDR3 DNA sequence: TGTGCCAGTAGTATTGGCAACACTGAAGCTTTCTTT. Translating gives CASSIGNTEAFF. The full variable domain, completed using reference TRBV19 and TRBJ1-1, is DGGITQSPKYLFRKEGQNVTLSCEQNLNHDAMYWYRQDPGQGLRLIYYSQIVNDFQKGDIAEGYSVSREKKESFPLTVTSAQKNPTAFYLCASSIGNTEAFFGQGTRLTVV.